The subject of this entry is one TCR beta chain. Its target is unknown. The entry originates in a study of shared clonotypes between healthy human individuals. Study outcomes and limitations: Shared across a handful of donors were roughly 5.3% of the naive CD4 clonotypes. Represented diversity (both genetic and exposure-history) was limited by the small number of donors. Estimated clonotype richness was generally higher in naive than memory subsets.

The table came from immunoSEQ multiplex PCR; TCRdb's copy has only in-frame clones and leaves some out. The sample carries some 2 million clones, around 96% recorded once. As defined, naive CD8 cells were CD45RO-negative and positively selected for CCR7, with terminally differentiated effector memory CD45RA+ cells excluded. V gave up 3 bases and J gave up 5 bases; unmatched junction bases: 7. Germline loops: CDR1 SNHLY, CDR2 FYNNEI. This CDR3 has 14 residues. Sequencing used naive CD8+ T cells sorted from blood. The TCR was taken from a man aged 18-30 years in good health. The chain combines TRBV2 with TRBJ2-7, with 7 bases aligning to TRBD2. The CDR3 nucleotides are TGTGCCAGCAGTGATGGGCGGGAGAACGACGAGCAGTACTTC. This codes for CASSDGRENDEQYF.